The rows below give T cell receptor beta chains drawn from one sample of a study of T cells in localized non-small cell lung cancer. Using immunoSEQ multiplex PCR, the repertoire was profiled, and TCRdb retains in-frame clones only, with some absent. Among under 7,500 clones, about half were seen once, and the ten largest hold about 4.1%. Sequencing used lymph node tissue, obtained before any cancer treatment. The receptor source for this set is a man aged 40-75 years with stage I lung adenocarcinoma. Both conserved end residues are part of each CDR3. A D gene is named only where the DNA matches it firmly. Clone size is not always given. Where it is, it says once, few, many or a class for expanded clones.

j_gene | v_gene | abundance | d_gene | len | CDR3aa | CDR3nt
TRBJ2-5 | TRBV19 | NA | TRBD1 | 14 | CASKAVGQGETQYF | TGTGCCAGTAAGGCGGTGGGACAGGGAGAGACCCAGTACTTC
TRBJ1-1 | TRBV6-7 | few | NA | 14 | CASSYGSQNTEAFF | TGTGCCAGCAGTTACGGCAGCCAGAACACTGAAGCTTTCTTT
TRBJ2-4 | TRBV28 | once | TRBD1 | 17 | CASSFSSGTGPKNIQYF | TGTGCCAGCAGTTTCTCCTCTGGGACAGGGCCAAAAAACATTCAGTACTTC
TRBJ2-2 | TRBV6-8 | few | NA | 13 | CASRGENTGELFF | TGTGCCAGCAGAGGAGAGAACACCGGGGAGCTGTTTTTT
TRBJ2-7 | TRBV6-8 | few | TRBD1 | 13 | CASLTGAKYEQYF | TGTGCCAGCCTGACAGGGGCTAAGTACGAGCAGTACTTC
TRBJ1-1 | TRBV15 | NA | TRBD1 | 16 | CATSRGTGGMNTEAFF | TGTGCCACCAGCAGAGGGACAGGGGGCATGAACACTGAAGCTTTCTTT
TRBJ1-1 | TRBV19 | NA | TRBD1 | 14 | CASTYHRGGTEAFF | TGTGCCAGTACTTATCACAGGGGAGGGACTGAAGCTTTCTTT
TRBJ2-2 | TRBV9 | few | NA | 14 | CASSVAGNTGELFF | TGTGCCAGCAGCGTAGCGGGGAACACCGGGGAGCTGTTTTTT
TRBJ1-3 | TRBV1 | few | NA | 15 | CASSQRAYSGNTIYF | TGCGCCAGCAGCCAACGGGCGTACTCTGGAAACACCATATATTTT
TRBJ2-1 | TRBV5-1 | NA | NA | 15 | CASSLGGVTADEQFF | TGCGCTAGCAGCTTGGGTGGGGTTACTGCTGATGAGCAGTTCTTC
TRBJ1-1 | TRBV28 | few | NA | 14 | CASSSLWANTEAFF | TGTGCCAGCAGTTCCCTTTGGGCGAACACTGAAGCTTTCTTT
TRBJ2-7 | TRBV9 | NA | NA | 12 | CASSLSLREQYF | TGTGCCAGCAGCCTCAGCCTCCGAGAGCAGTACTTC
TRBJ2-5 | TRBV19 | NA | TRBD2 | 13 | CASRPASGETQYF | TGTGCCAGTAGACCTGCTAGCGGAGAGACCCAGTACTTC
TRBJ2-1 | TRBV28 | NA | NA | 16 | CASSFKTGHGGNEQFF | TGTGCCAGCAGTTTCAAGACAGGACATGGGGGCAATGAGCAGTTCTTC
TRBJ2-3 | TRBV19 | NA | TRBD1 | 15 | CASRSTGRYTDTQYF | TGTGCCAGTAGGTCGACAGGGCGCTACACAGATACGCAGTATTTT
TRBJ2-7 | TRBV30 | few | NA | 12 | CAWSVAGVEQYF | TGTGCCTGGAGTGTAGCAGGGGTCGAGCAGTACTTC
TRBJ1-2 | TRBV4-1 | few | NA | 15 | CASSQSSGRYYGYTF | TGCGCCAGCAGCCAATCCTCGGGGCGTTACTATGGCTACACCTTC
TRBJ1-1 | TRBV11-3 | NA | NA | 15 | CASSLGGALNTEAFF | TGTGCCAGCAGCTTAGGTGGGGCCTTGAACACTGAAGCTTTCTTT
TRBJ2-3 | TRBV12-5 | few | TRBD2 | 14 | CASTWGGRTDTQYF | TGTGCCAGCACCTGGGGCGGGAGGACAGATACGCAGTATTTT
TRBJ1-4 | TRBV30 | NA | NA | 11 | CAWAPHEKLFF | TGTGCCTGGGCCCCTCATGAAAAACTGTTTTTT
TRBJ1-1 | TRBV19 | NA | NA | 13 | CASSNRVNTEAFF | TGTGCCAGTAGTAACAGGGTTAACACTGAAGCTTTCTTT
TRBJ2-5 | TRBV15 | NA | NA | 14 | CATSREGGRETQYF | TGTGCCACCAGCAGAGAAGGGGGGCGAGAGACCCAGTACTTC
TRBJ2-5 | TRBV9 | NA | NA | 15 | CASSADLQGRETQYF | TGTGCCAGCAGCGCAGATCTTCAGGGTCGGGAGACCCAGTACTTC
TRBJ1-5 | TRBV19 | NA | NA | 15 | CASQTTGGTNQPQHF | TGTGCCAGTCAAACGACAGGAGGAACCAATCAGCCCCAGCATTTT
TRBJ1-4 | TRBV7-2 | NA | NA | 14 | CASSFRGGDEKLFF | TGTGCCAGCAGCTTCCGGGGGGGAGATGAAAAACTGTTTTTT
TRBJ1-2 | TRBV18 | NA | NA | 15 | CASSPPLIANYGYTF | TGTGCCAGCTCACCACCGTTAATAGCTAACTATGGCTACACCTTC
TRBJ2-7 | TRBV18 | NA | NA | 15 | CASSPSPRGSYEQYF | TGTGCCAGCTCACCTTCGCCCCGAGGCTCCTACGAGCAGTACTTC
TRBJ1-4 | TRBV4-1 | NA | NA | 14 | CASSRGTTLEKLFF | TGCGCCAGCAGCCGTGGGACAACGCTCGAAAAACTGTTTTTT
TRBJ2-5 | TRBV4-1 | few | TRBD2 | 18 | CASSLRLAGGPGQETQYF | TGCGCCAGCAGCCTTCGACTAGCGGGAGGGCCGGGACAAGAGACCCAGTACTTC
TRBJ1-2 | TRBV9 | few | NA | 15 | CASSEESRRSLGYTF | TGTGCCAGCAGTGAAGAGTCGAGGCGATCCCTAGGCTACACCTTC
TRBJ2-7 | TRBV11-3 | NA | TRBD1 | 14 | CASSSRTGEYEQYF | TGTGCCAGCAGCTCCAGGACAGGGGAGTACGAGCAGTACTTC
TRBJ2-1 | TRBV30 | NA | TRBD2 | 14 | CAWSAGTIYNEQFF | TGTGCCTGGAGTGCAGGGACTATATACAATGAGCAGTTCTTC
TRBJ1-1 | TRBV11-3 | NA | TRBD1 | 15 | CASSEPTGWDTEAFF | TGTGCCAGCAGTGAACCGACAGGGTGGGACACTGAAGCTTTCTTT
TRBJ1-3 | TRBV19 | NA | TRBD1 | 17 | CASTRQGPEFSGNTIYF | TGTGCCAGTACCCGACAGGGACCAGAGTTCTCAGGAAACACCATATATTTT
TRBJ2-1 | TRBV6-8 | few | TRBD2 | 16 | CASSSGLAGPYNEQFF | TGTGCCAGCAGTTCCGGACTAGCGGGACCGTACAATGAGCAGTTCTTC
TRBJ1-5 | TRBV6-8 | NA | NA | 14 | CAAGDDYSNQPQHF | TGTGCCGCGGGGGACGATTATAGCAATCAGCCCCAGCATTTT
TRBJ2-4 | TRBV11-3 | few | NA | 14 | CASRFSTPEGIQYF | TGTGCCAGCAGATTCTCAACCCCCGAGGGCATTCAGTACTTC
TRBJ2-1 | TRBV19 | NA | NA | 14 | CASTHGSSYNEQFF | TGTGCCAGTACGCACGGATCCTCCTACAATGAGCAGTTCTTC
TRBJ1-2 | TRBV19 | NA | NA | 15 | CASTFGGRSNYGYTF | TGTGCCAGTACATTTGGGGGAAGATCTAACTATGGCTACACCTTC
TRBJ2-1 | TRBV28 | NA | TRBD2 | 17 | CASSRTSGGVSYNEQFF | TGTGCCAGCAGCCGGACTAGCGGGGGGGTTTCCTACAATGAGCAGTTCTTC
TRBJ2-1 | TRBV6-8 | few | NA | 15 | CASSLSSGWGTEQFF | TGTGCCAGCAGTTTATCGAGCGGGTGGGGTACCGAGCAGTTCTTC
TRBJ1-2 | TRBV5-1 | NA | NA | 16 | CASSQGVSGTAYGYTF | TGCGCCAGCAGCCAAGGAGTCTCCGGGACGGCCTATGGCTACACCTTC
TRBJ2-7 | TRBV11-3 | NA | NA | 15 | CASSLVGGGPYEQYF | TGTGCCAGCAGCTTAGTGGGGGGAGGCCCCTACGAGCAGTACTTC